These 27 T cell receptor beta chains share one sample of origin, sequenced in a study of T cell repertoires in cytomegalovirus infection. These receptors are not linked to any known antigen. TCRdb recomputed calls from the reads with MiXCR, one row per CDR3 protein. The table shows fewer than 950,000 distinct CDR3 sequences, with about 31% occurring only once. The sample consisted of cultured CD8+ T cells from PBMCs, taken from culture after CMV antigen stimulation. The receptors derive from a human donor in good health (CMV status not recorded). Some clones in this sample may be carry-over from other donors' samples.

A few counts support this clonotype. The chain combines TRBV6-1 with TRBJ2-4; the D is unclear. The CDR3 spans 14 residues. Deletions cut 10 bases from V and 7 bases from J, with 20 bases between. In germline, CDR1 is MNHNS, CDR2 SASEGT. The CDR3 region is CAILEKGRRNIQYF. CDR3 in DNA: TGTGCCATCCTCGAGAAGGGTCGACGCAACATTCAGTACTTC.

Comments on this clonotype: Given a much more abundant clone one base away, this may be a read error. The V gene is TRBV7-2, the J gene TRBJ2-1; 8 bases agree with TRBD1. Germline assignment: CDR1 SGHTA and CDR2 FQGNSA. This CDR3 region has 16 residues. CDR3: CACSLERTGIYNEQFF. CDR3 nucleotides: TGTGCCTGCAGCTTAGAAAGGACAGGGATTTACAATGAGCAGTTCTTC. Full variable domain (rest looked up from reference TRBV7-2 and TRBJ2-1): GAGVSQSPSNKVTEKGKDVELRCDPISGHTALYWYRQSLGQGLEFLIYFQGNSAPDKSGLPSDRFSAERTGGSVSTLTIQRTQQEDSAVYLCACSLERTGIYNEQFFGPGTRLTVL.

CDR3 region: CASGLAVSRESGELFF. The CDR3 nucleotides are TGTGCTAGTGGTTTGGCCGTCAGCAGGGAGTCCGGGGAGCTGTTTTTT. The chain recombines TRBV12-5 with TRBJ2-2; D tentatively fits TRBD1 or TRBD2 (5 bases each). In germline, CDR1 is LGHNT, CDR2 FRNRAP. Trimming left V 1 base short and J 6 bases short, with 15 bases between. CDR3 size: 16 residues.

The V and J genes are TRBV7-9 and TRBJ2-1; D gene unclear. Germline V CDR1 and CDR2: SEHNR, FQNEAQ (reference sequence). The V end was cut by 6 bases, the J end by 9 bases, with 12 bases between. The CDR3 covers 12 residues. Written as DNA, the CDR3 is TGTGCCAGCAGTCCTCCCTCGGGTGAGCAGTTCTTC. It specifies CASSPPSGEQFF.

This chain links TRBV10-3 with TRBJ1-1; a weak D match, TRBD1 (5 bases). CDR3 length: 13 amino acids. Trimming pared 7 bases from V and 4 bases from J, leaving 13 bases between. Germline CDR1 ENHRY, CDR2 SYGVKD. The CDR3 is CAIKSQGTTEAFF. CDR3 sequence (DNA): TGTGCCATCAAATCGCAGGGTACCACTGAAGCTTTCTTT.

The chain employs TRBV6-2 or TRBV6-3 and TRBJ1-2, with 7 bases lining up with TRBD1. The V gene's germline CDR1 is MNHEY and CDR2 SVGEGT. The J segment lost 4 bases and the V segment lost 5 bases, leaving 10 bases of the junction unmatched. This CDR3 spans 15 amino acids. CDR3 protein: CASSPQGQTGYGYTF. Here the CDR3 DNA reads TGTGCCAGCAGTCCCCAGGGACAGACGGGCTATGGCTACACCTTC.

This clonotype was detected only a few times. The V call is TRBV12-5, the J call TRBJ2-7, with TRBD1 identical over 9 bases. V shed 6 bases, J shed 6 bases, and the junction held 3 bases outside the gene matches. This CDR3 region has 12 residues. CDR1 and CDR2 (germline): LGHNT, FRNRAP. CDR3 amino acids: CASGGTGSEQYF. The CDR3 nucleotides are TGTGCTAGTGGGGGGACAGGGAGCGAGCAGTACTTC.

This clonotype was observed a few times. The chain has TRBV10-3 and TRBJ2-3, with no clear D. The CDR3 has 12 residues. V was cut by 3 bases and J by 9 bases, with 10 bases left in between. CDR1 ENHRY and CDR2 SYGVKD come from the germline V gene. The chain's CDR3 is CAISDLLQTQYF. In DNA, the CDR3 is TGTGCCATCAGTGATCTCCTCCAGACGCAGTATTTT.

The chain joins TRBV2 to TRBJ2-1; a weak D match, TRBD2 (7 bases). The CDR3 extends over 15 amino acids. V was pared by 8 bases and J by 0 bases, with 14 bases between. Germline lookup yields CDR1 SNHLY and CDR2 FYNNEI. DNA of the CDR3: TGTGCCAGCGCGCGGGGGCCAAGCTCCTACAATGAGCAGTTCTTC. Amino acid sequence: CASARGPSSYNEQFF. The variable domain in full, completed from reference TRBV2 and TRBJ2-1, reads EPEVTQTPSHQVTQMGQEVILRCVPISNHLYFYWYRQILGQKVEFLVSFYNNEISEKSEIFDDQFSVERPDGSNFTLKIRSTKLEDSAMYFCASARGPSSYNEQFFGPGTRLTVL.

This clonotype was seen only once. The gene calls are TRBV19 and TRBJ2-3, with 11 nucleotides matching TRBD2. The germline V gene encodes CDR1 LNHDA and CDR2 SQIVND (reference sequence). This CDR3 has 15 residues. V was clipped by 9 bases and J by 5 bases; unmatched bases: 10. The CDR3 nucleotides are TGTGCCAGCAGGGCCGGGACTAGCGGAGGAGATACGCAGTATTTT. This gives the protein CASRAGTSGGDTQYF.

This chain links TRBV7-8 with TRBJ2-1; 8 nucleotides match TRBD2. The CDR3 consists of 19 residues. CDR1 is SGHVS and CDR2 is FQNEAQ in the germline V gene. Germline trimming cut 1 base from V and 10 bases from J; bases unmatched to any gene: 21. CDR3 DNA: TGTGCCAGCAGCTTAGGGGGCCTAGAGGGACTAGTGGGGGGCCTGGAGCAGTTCTTC. This gives the protein CASSLGGLEGLVGGLEQFF. Full variable domain (missing parts from reference TRBV7-8 and TRBJ2-1): GAGVSQSPRYKVAKRGQDVALRCDPISGHVSLFWYQQALGQGPEFLTYFQNEAQLDKSGLPSDRFFAERPEGSVSTLKIQRTQQEDSAVYLCASSLGGLEGLVGGLEQFFGPGTRLTVL.

V gene TRBV20-1 combines with J gene TRBJ2-1, with 9 bases identical to TRBD2. J was trimmed by 4 bases and V by 7 bases; bases with no gene match: 20. The CDR3 is 18 residues long. Germline loops: CDR1 DFQATT, CDR2 SNEGSKA (reference sequence). CDR3 sequence (DNA): TGCAGTGTCTTGGGTTTGGGCGGGGGGGCCTTCAGTTACAATGAGCAGTTCTTC. As protein: CSVLGLGGGAFSYNEQFF.

The sample holds many counts of this clonotype. The chain carries TRBV4-1 and TRBJ1-5; TRBD1 is a possible D gene (5 bases). The CDR3 loop spans 15 amino acids. Germline V gene sequence: CDR1 MGHRA, CDR2 YSYEKL. V lost 4 bases to trimming and J lost 3 bases, with 13 bases between them. The CDR3 nucleotides read TGCGCCAGCAGCCGGCGGGACGGAAACAATCAGCCCCAGCATTTT. Protein: CASSRRDGNNQPQHF.

This chain joins TRBV6-5 and TRBJ2-7; no clear D gene. V dropped 7 bases and J dropped 1 base, with 14 bases sitting between them. The germline gives CDR1 MNHEY, CDR2 SVGAGI. This CDR3 region has 14 residues. CDR3 sequence reads: CASNLAVSSYEQYF. CDR3 bases: TGTGCCAGCAACCTGGCGGTATCGTCCTACGAGCAGTACTTC.

This clonotype was seen only a few times. The chain combines TRBV11-2 with TRBJ2-3; TRBD1 matches 7 bases. The CDR3 is made up of 19 amino acids. Trimming removed 5 bases from V and 0 bases from J; junction bases left unmatched: 17. CDR1 is SGHAT, CDR2 FQNNGV, per germline. CDR3: CASSPQGDRVFSSTDTQYF. In nucleotides, the CDR3 is TGTGCCAGCAGCCCCCAAGGAGACAGGGTTTTTTCTAGCACAGATACGCAGTATTTT.

This clonotype occurred many times. The chain has TRBV7-2 and TRBJ1-3, with TRBD1 matching 8 bases. Germline lookup yields CDR1 SGHTA and CDR2 FQGNSA. This CDR3 is 14 amino acids long. The J segment lost 2 bases and the V segment lost 5 bases, leaving 2 bases of the junction unmatched. The CDR3 nucleotides are TGTGCCAGCAGCAGCAGGGGGCCTGGAAACACCATATATTTT. Protein sequence: CASSSRGPGNTIYF. The full variable domain, rest sourced from reference TRBV7-2 and TRBJ1-3, is GAGVSQSPSNKVTEKGKDVELRCDPISGHTALYWYRQSLGQGLEFLIYFQGNSAPDKSGLPSDRFSAERTGGSVSTLTIQRTQQEDSAVYLCASSSRGPGNTIYFGEGSWLTVV.

This clonotype has a handful of counts. The chain joins TRBV4-2 to TRBJ2-7, with 7 bases identical to TRBD1. V shed 0 bases and J 0 bases; nucleotides not matched to a gene: 8. The CDR3 contains 17 residues. CDR1 is LGHNA, CDR2 YNFKEQ, per germline. The CDR3, as DNA: TGTGCCAGCAGCCAAGATCTAGGACAGGTGTTCTCCTACGAGCAGTACTTC. Protein product: CASSQDLGQVFSYEQYF.

Many counts were recorded for this clonotype. This sequence joins TRBV15 and TRBJ2-4, with 7 bases aligning to TRBD1. The CDR3 is made up of 15 amino acids. V was pared by 6 bases and J by 2 bases, with 7 bases of the junction left unmatched. The V gene's germline CDR1 is LNHNV and CDR2 YYDKDF (reference sequence). CDR3 protein: CATSGKTGPKNIQYF. DNA of the CDR3: TGTGCCACCAGTGGTAAGACAGGGCCCAAAAACATTCAGTACTTC.

This clonotype was detected only once. This sequence joins TRBV19 and TRBJ1-5, with D tentatively TRBD1 (5 bases). CDR1 LNHDA and CDR2 SQIVND come from the germline V gene (reference sequence). The V end was cut by 2 bases, the J end by 5 bases, with 10 bases between. This CDR3 region has 14 residues. DNA of the CDR3: TGTGCCAGTAGTATAATAGGGGTTGATCAGCCCCAGCATTTT. Protein sequence: CASSIIGVDQPQHF.

The V gene is TRBV6-5, the J gene TRBJ2-7; a weak D match, TRBD1 (5 bases). In germline, CDR1 is MNHEY, CDR2 SVGAGI. The V and J ends lost 2 bases and 0 bases respectively, with 8 bases between them. The CDR3 covers 14 residues. The CDR3 loop reads CASSYGASSYEQYF. CDR3 coding DNA: TGTGCCAGCAGTTACGGGGCCAGCTCCTACGAGCAGTACTTC.

This chain uses TRBV10-3 with TRBJ1-6; TRBD1 matches 7 bases. CDR1 and CDR2 (germline): ENHRY, SYGVKD. Losses at the gene ends were 0 bases for V and 9 bases for J; bases not matched to a gene: 5. The CDR3 runs 15 residues. The CDR3 region is CAISESSGGSSPLHF. For the CDR3, the DNA is TGTGCCATCAGTGAGTCATCAGGGGGGAGTTCACCCCTCCACTTT.

This clonotype showed up many times. This rearrangement joins TRBV7-8 to TRBJ1-2, with unresolved D. V lost 5 bases to trimming and J lost 8 bases, with 18 bases between them. This CDR3 is built from 14 residues. Germline V lookup: CDR1 SGHVS, CDR2 FQNEAQ. The CDR3: CASSPSGGVDGYTF. CDR3 sequence (DNA): TGTGCCAGCAGCCCCTCCGGAGGTGTCGACGGCTACACCTTC.

The V and J genes are TRBV27 and TRBJ1-2; possible D gene TRBD1, 6 bases. CDR1 is MNHEY and CDR2 is SMNVEV in the germline V gene (reference sequence). The CDR3 covers 13 residues. The ends were cut back, 6 bases at V and 5 bases at J, with 13 bases in the middle. CDR3 in amino acids: CASSWTALYGYTF. The CDR3 DNA is TGTGCCAGCAGCTGGACAGCCCTTTATGGCTACACCTTC.

This chain joins TRBV5-3 and TRBJ2-2, with a tentative D call TRBD1 (6 bases). TRBV5-3 is an ORF for which the function is uncertain. The CDR3 is 15 residues long. The V gene lost 8 bases and the J gene lost 1 base, with 15 bases spanning the gap. CDR3: CASSQGQGNTGELFF. The CDR3 DNA reads as TGTGCCAGCAGCCAGGGGCAGGGGAACACCGGGGAGCTGTTTTTT.

This clonotype was detected only a few times. This chain links TRBV11-2 with TRBJ2-1, with 14 bases lining up with TRBD2. The V gene end was trimmed by 4 bases and the J gene end by 0 bases; junction bases not matched to a gene: 8. The CDR3 runs to 19 residues. Germline V CDR1 and CDR2: SGHAT, FQNNGV. DNA of the CDR3: TGTGCCAGCAGCTCATGGGGACTAGCGGGGGATAACTCCTACAATGAGCAGTTCTTC. This gives the protein CASSSWGLAGDNSYNEQFF.

CDR3: CASSLRQGRPDLGYTF. The CDR3, as DNA: TGTGCCAGCAGCTTACGGCAGGGGCGCCCCGACTTAGGCTACACCTTC. This chain connects TRBV11-2 to TRBJ1-2; perhaps TRBD1 as D (6 bases). CDR1 and CDR2 from the germline V gene are SGHAT and FQNNGV. The V end lost 2 bases, the J end lost 8 bases, and 21 bases lay between the germline ends. The CDR3 covers 16 residues.

The chain couples TRBV7-9 to TRBJ1-2; the D is unclear. CDR1 and CDR2 from the germline V gene are SEHNR and FQNEAQ (reference sequence). The CDR3 runs to 14 residues. Trimming pared 7 bases from V and 3 bases from J, leaving 15 bases between. The CDR3 DNA follows: TGTGCCAGCACCTCCGATGGACTTCACTATGGCTACACCTTC. Its protein is CASTSDGLHYGYTF.